Reported below is one TCR beta chain. The target antigen is unknown. The source of the sample is a study of OX40 agonist ivuxolimab in advanced cancers. Study-wide background: Patients took ivuxolimab, an agonistic anti-OX40 (CD134) antibody. Patients treated during dose escalation were battling hepatocellular carcinoma, melanoma, renal cell or head and neck cancer. Three dose-escalation patients had partial responses: one with hepatocellular carcinoma and two with cutaneous melanoma. Study-wide points: The average count of expanded clones was higher among CD8+ T cells than among CD4+.

The CDR3 spans 15 residues. V lost 1 base, J lost 6 bases, and 13 bases lay in between. Germline V CDR1 and CDR2: SGHTA, FQGNSA. Generated by immunoSEQ multiplex PCR, the TCRdb table keeps only in-frame clones and is missing some. The table has over 100,000 clones, over 85% seen once. The clonotype was recovered from an adult with an advanced solid tumor such as melanoma, head and neck, liver or kidney cancer. V is TRBV7-2 and J is TRBJ2-1, with a tentative D call TRBD2 (5 bases). This sample comprised CD4+ or CD8+ T cells sorted from blood, obtained in a trial of the OX40 agonist ivuxolimab. CDR3 protein: CASSLEGPGSNEQFF. The CDR3 bases are TGTGCCAGCAGCTTAGAGGGTCCGGGGTCCAATGAGCAGTTCTTC.